The 22 T cell receptor beta chains below were found in one sample sequenced in a study of OX40 agonist ivuxolimab in advanced cancers. Profiled with immunoSEQ multiplex PCR; TCRdb holds only in-frame clones, not every one. Here the sample spans around 80,000 clones, 80% to 90% being singletons. Source: CD4+ or CD8+ T cells sorted from blood, taken in a trial of the OX40 agonist ivuxolimab. Receptors were obtained from an adult with an advanced solid tumor such as melanoma, head and neck, liver or kidney cancer.

The chain employs TRBV2 and TRBJ1-4; 7 bases agree with TRBD1. The V and J ends lost 6 bases and 0 bases, in that order; junction bases with no gene match: 1. The CDR3 covers 14 residues. The germline CDR1 and CDR2 sequences are SNHLY and FYNNEI. The CDR3 DNA reads TGTGCCAGCAGAGACAGGGCAACTAATGAAAAACTGTTTTTT. Protein: CASRDRATNEKLFF. The variable domain in full, completed from reference TRBV2 and TRBJ1-4, reads EPEVTQTPSHQVTQMGQEVILRCVPISNHLYFYWYRQILGQKVEFLVSFYNNEISEKSEIFDDQFSVERPDGSNFTLKIRSTKLEDSAMYFCASRDRATNEKLFFGSGTQLSVL.

This chain uses TRBV5-1 with TRBJ1-5; 10 nucleotides align to TRBD1. Germline CDR1 and CDR2: SGHRS and YFSETQ. The V segment lost 0 bases and the J segment 7 bases; nucleotides outside the gene matches: 4. There are 15 residues in the CDR3. The CDR3 nucleotides read TGCGCCAGCAGCTTGGGACAGGGGGCTTTGCAGCCCCAGCATTTT. This translates into CASSLGQGALQPQHF.

The table lists this clone with a few counts. This chain uses TRBV7-9 with TRBJ2-2; maybe TRBD2 (6 bases). This CDR3 is built from 13 residues. From germline, CDR1 is SEHNR and CDR2 FQNEAQ (reference sequence). Trimming pared 9 bases from V and 6 bases from J, leaving 14 bases between. This CDR3 reads CASGRKDSGELFF. The CDR3 DNA follows: TGTGCCAGTGGGAGGAAAGATTCCGGGGAGCTGTTTTTT.

Comment on this clone: One junction end disagrees with the germline gene, perhaps due to a read error. V usage is TRBV7-2 and J usage is TRBJ2-5; tentatively, D is TRBD1 (5 bases). The CDR3 runs 15 residues. The germline V gene has CDR1 SGHTA and CDR2 FQGNSA. CDR3 DNA: TGTGCCGGCAGCTTCACAGGTGGTGGCCAGGAGACCCAGTACTTC. Its protein is CAGSFTGGGQETQYF.

This clone came up a few times. The rearrangement links TRBV2 to TRBJ1-1; D not resolved. The CDR3 extends over 14 amino acids. Between the trimmed V and J ends, which lost 5 bases and 1 base, there was a span of 11 bases. Germline V gives CDR1 SNHLY, CDR2 FYNNEI. In DNA, the CDR3 is TGTGCCAGCAGTCGGGAGGGTAAGAACACTGAAGCTTTCTTT. It is translated as CASSREGKNTEAFF.

As DNA, the CDR3 is TGCGCCAGCAGACCGACTAGAGGGGAGCAGTTCTTC. Protein product: CASRPTRGEQFF. This chain connects TRBV10-1 to TRBJ2-1; possibly TRBD2 for D (6 bases). Between the trimmed V and J ends, which lost 6 bases and 10 bases, there was a span of 13 bases. Germline V gene data show CDR1 as WNHNN and CDR2 as SYGVQD (reference sequence). The CDR3 contains 12 residues.

The V call is TRBV6-5, the J call TRBJ2-7; D uncertain. V lost 2 bases and J 3 bases, leaving 2 bases between the germline ends. In germline, CDR1 is MNHEY, CDR2 SVGAGI. The CDR3 length is 11 residues. CDR3 region: CASSYLYEQYF. For the CDR3, the DNA is TGTGCCAGCAGTTACCTCTACGAGCAGTACTTC.

The chain links TRBV5-1 to TRBJ1-5, with a tentative D call TRBD1 (6 bases). This CDR3 has 16 amino acids. Between the trimmed V and J ends, which lost 0 bases and 3 bases, there was a span of 13 bases. Germline V gene data show CDR1 as SGHRS and CDR2 as YFSETQ. CDR3 in DNA: TGCGCCAGCAGCTTGGACGGGGGGGCTGCCAATCAGCCCCAGCATTTT. It encodes CASSLDGGAANQPQHF.

This chain uses TRBV27 with TRBJ1-1; D is possibly TRBD1 (6 bases). This CDR3 is 15 amino acids long. The germline CDR1 and CDR2 sequences are MNHEY and SMNVEV (reference sequence). The V end was cut by 6 bases, the J end by 0 bases, with 14 bases between. CDR3 sequence: CASRGARGVNTEAFF. As DNA, the CDR3 is TGTGCCAGCAGGGGGGCGCGGGGGGTGAACACTGAAGCTTTCTTT.

This chain joins TRBV5-6 and TRBJ1-5; D possibly corresponds to TRBD1 (6 bases). Germline assignment: CDR1 SGHDT and CDR2 YYEEEE. This CDR3 has 16 residues. V gave up 1 base and J gave up 6 bases, with 17 bases separating them. CDR3 residues: CASSLLGGAKPQPQHF. Here the CDR3 DNA reads TGTGCCAGCAGCTTGTTGGGGGGCGCGAAACCTCAGCCCCAGCATTTT.

V is TRBV5-1 and J is TRBJ1-5; no reliable D call. CDR3 length: 15 residues. V shed 1 base and J shed 3 bases, with 11 bases lying between them. From germline, CDR1 is SGHRS and CDR2 YFSETQ. The CDR3 coding sequence is TGCGCCAGCAGCTTGAACGGGAGAAACAATCAGCCCCAGCATTTT. Protein sequence: CASSLNGRNNQPQHF.

This sequence joins TRBV29-1 and TRBJ1-1; D is unresolved. V was trimmed by 4 bases and J by 1 base, leaving 10 bases between them. The germline V gene has CDR1 SQVTM and CDR2 ANQGSEA. This CDR3 comprises 13 residues. Here the CDR3 DNA reads TGCAGCGTTGGTAGGGTTGAGAACACTGAAGCTTTCTTT. It is translated as CSVGRVENTEAFF.

This clone was observed a single time. The chain recombines TRBV5-1 with TRBJ2-5; D may be TRBD1 (5 bases). There are 15 residues in the CDR3. V lost 4 bases to trimming and J lost 2 bases, with 15 bases between them. CDR1 and CDR2 (germline): SGHRS, YFSETQ. CDR3 in DNA: TGCGCCAGCAGCCGTCATTTGACAGCTCAAGAGACCCAGTACTTC. It translates to CASSRHLTAQETQYF.

V usage is TRBV27 and J usage is TRBJ2-1, with 13 positions matching TRBD2. The V gene end was trimmed by 5 bases and the J gene end by 7 bases; junction bases not matched to a gene: 20. Per the germline V gene, CDR1 is MNHEY and CDR2 is SMNVEV (reference sequence). The CDR3 runs 20 residues. The CDR3 coding sequence is TGTGCCAGCAGTCCGTTATCCCTTACCCAGACTAGCGGGGGGTCGAATGAGCAGTTCTTC. It codes for CASSPLSLTQTSGGSNEQFF.

V gene TRBV18 combines with J gene TRBJ2-5; 10 bases fit TRBD2. This CDR3 is built from 17 residues. Losses at the gene ends were 4 bases for V and 5 bases for J; bases not matched to a gene: 13. Germline V gene sequence: CDR1 KGHSH, CDR2 LQKENI. The CDR3 DNA sequence: TGTGCCAGCTCACTGTCCTCTCCGGGACTAGCGAGCGAGACCCAGTACTTC. As protein: CASSLSSPGLASETQYF.

The chain joins TRBV2 to TRBJ2-3; D possibly corresponds to TRBD1 (6 bases). V lost 6 bases and J lost 2, with 12 bases in between. Germline loops: CDR1 SNHLY, CDR2 FYNNEI. This CDR3 region has 14 residues. The CDR3 loop reads CASRTDRNTDTQYF. CDR3 nucleotides: TGTGCCAGCAGGACGGACAGAAACACAGATACGCAGTATTTT.

V and J are TRBV29-1 and TRBJ2-3; 10 bases are shared with TRBD2. Trimming removed 6 bases from V and 2 bases from J; junction bases left unmatched: 8. The CDR3 runs to 15 residues. Looked up from germline, CDR1 is SQVTM and CDR2 is ANQGSEA. This chain's CDR3 is CSVSSGSHITDTQYF. The CDR3 region has the DNA TGCAGCGTCTCTAGCGGGAGCCATATCACAGATACGCAGTATTTT.

The V call is TRBV25-1, the J call TRBJ1-2; 8 nucleotides align to TRBD1. The CDR3 runs 14 residues. From germline, CDR1 is MGHDK and CDR2 SYGVNS. J gave up 8 bases and V 2 bases, and 7 bases lay outside the gene matches. The CDR3 here is CASSETGTGYGYTF. CDR3 DNA: TGTGCCAGCAGTGAAACGGGGACAGGTTACGGCTACACCTTC.

This clone has more than one count but fewer than ten. This rearrangement joins TRBV5-1 to TRBJ1-4; perhaps TRBD1 as D (6 bases). From germline, CDR1 is SGHRS and CDR2 YFSETQ. V lost 2 bases and J 3 bases, leaving 14 bases between the germline ends. The CDR3 runs to 16 residues. DNA of the CDR3: TGCGCCAGCAGCTTCGGACAGTCAAACCCTAATGAAAAACTGTTTTTT. It encodes CASSFGQSNPNEKLFF. The variable domain in full, completed from reference TRBV5-1 and TRBJ1-4, reads KAGVTQTPRYLIKTRGQQVTLSCSPISGHRSVSWYQQTPGQGLQFLFEYFSETQRNKGNFPGRFSGRQFSNSRSEMNVSTLELGDSALYLCASSFGQSNPNEKLFFGSGTQLSVL.

This clone came up once. This rearrangement joins TRBV25-1 to TRBJ1-1, with D possibly matching TRBD1 (5 bases). CDR3 length: 14 residues. CDR1 and CDR2 from the germline V gene are MGHDK and SYGVNS. V was trimmed by 1 base and J by 4 bases, leaving 10 bases between them. CDR3 nucleotides: TGTGCCAGCAGTGAATGGGGCAAGATCACTGAAGCTTTCTTT. This gives the protein CASSEWGKITEAFF. The full variable domain, with the rest looked up from reference TRBV25-1 and TRBJ1-1, is EADIYQTPRYLVIGTGKKITLECSQTMGHDKMYWYQQDPGMELHLIHYSYGVNSTEKGDLSSESTVSRIRTEHFPLTLESARPSHTSQYLCASSEWGKITEAFFGQGTRLTVV.

The CDR3 here is CASSYSGLTNYGYTF. The CDR3, as DNA: TGTGCCAGCAGTTACTCGGGATTGACTAACTATGGCTACACCTTC. The rearrangement uses TRBV6-5 and TRBJ1-2; D is uncertain. The CDR3 is 15 residues long. Germline-derived CDR1 and CDR2 are MNHEY and SVGAGI. V shed 0 bases and J shed 0 bases, with 8 bases lying between them.

The chain recombines TRBV30 with TRBJ2-5; D is uncertain. The V end lost 2 bases, the J end lost 1 base, and 8 bases lay between the germline ends. The CDR3 has 13 amino acids. Germline values: CDR1 GTSNPN, CDR2 SVGIG (reference sequence). CDR3 sequence reads: CAWSPKSQETQYF. In DNA form, the CDR3 reads TGTGCCTGGAGTCCTAAAAGCCAAGAGACCCAGTACTTC.